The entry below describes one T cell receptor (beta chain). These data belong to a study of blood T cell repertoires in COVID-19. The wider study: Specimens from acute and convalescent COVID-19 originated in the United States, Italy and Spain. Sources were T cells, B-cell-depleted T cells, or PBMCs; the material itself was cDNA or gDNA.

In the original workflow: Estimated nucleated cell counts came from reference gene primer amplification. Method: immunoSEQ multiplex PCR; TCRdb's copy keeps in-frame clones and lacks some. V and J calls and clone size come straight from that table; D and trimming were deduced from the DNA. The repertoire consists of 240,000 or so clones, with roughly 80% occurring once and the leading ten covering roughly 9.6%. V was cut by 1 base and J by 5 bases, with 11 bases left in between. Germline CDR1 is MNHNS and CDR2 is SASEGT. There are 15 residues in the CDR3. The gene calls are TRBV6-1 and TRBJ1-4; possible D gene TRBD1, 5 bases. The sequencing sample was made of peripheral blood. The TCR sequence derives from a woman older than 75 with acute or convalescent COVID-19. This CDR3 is CASSEGGRINEKLFF. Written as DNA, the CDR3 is TGTGCCAGCAGTGAAGGGGGCAGGATAAATGAAAAACTGTTTTTT.